A selection of T cell receptor beta chains follows, all from one sample in a study of control samples from healthy donors and cancer patients. Using immunoSEQ multiplex PCR, the repertoire was profiled, and TCRdb retains in-frame clones only, with some absent. The data hold about 120,000 clones, with roughly 95% observed a single time. Sequenced input: blood. These receptor sequences come from a man in his thirties or forties in good health. CDR3s include the opening cysteine and the closing phenylalanine or tryptophan. Each record gives: clone size, D gene, J gene, V gene, CDR3 DNA, CDR3 protein. A D gene is named only where the DNA matches it firmly. Only some rows state a clone size, as once, few, many or a class for expanded clones.

- | TRBD2 | TRBJ2-1 | TRBV5-3 | TGTGCCAGAAGCTCAGGACTAGCGGGGGCTTCTCCTAGCTCCTACAATGAGCAGTTCTTC | CARSSGLAGASPSSYNEQFF
- | - | TRBJ1-5 | TRBV10-2 | TGCGCCAGCAGTGAATGGGACTTTAGCAATCAGCCCCAGCATTTT | CASSEWDFSNQPQHF
- | - | TRBJ2-2 | TRBV13 | TGTGCCAGCAGCCTACTCCCGGACGGAAACACCGGGGAGCTGTTTTTT | CASSLLPDGNTGELFF
once | - | TRBJ2-5 | TRBV14 | TGTGCCAGCGCCCCGGGGCCGGGGACCAAGACCCAGTACTTC | CASAPGPGTKTQYF
- | - | TRBJ1-1 | TRBV7-2 | TGTGCCAGCAGCTCAACGACAGGTTCGAGAGCTTTCTTT | CASSSTTGSRAFF
- | TRBD1 | TRBJ1-1 | TRBV28 | TGTGCCAGCAGTCCATGGACAGGGAACACTGAAGCTTTCTTT | CASSPWTGNTEAFF
- | - | TRBJ1-5 | TRBV9 | TGTGCCAGCAGCGTAGATGGGGTGGCCAATCAGCCCCAGCATTTT | CASSVDGVANQPQHF
- | - | TRBJ2-4 | TRBV7-2 | TGTGCCAGCAGCTTAAAAGGGATAGCCAAAAACATTCAGTACTTC | CASSLKGIAKNIQYF
- | - | TRBJ1-1 | TRBV4-1 | TGCGCCAGCAGCCAAGTGGGTTGGAACACTGAAGCTTTCTTT | CASSQVGWNTEAFF
once | TRBD1 | TRBJ1-2 | TRBV12-5 | TGTGCTAGTGGTTTGGTACTGACAATGGCAGGGGGAAGCTATGGCTACACCTTC | CASGLVLTMAGGSYGYTF
- | TRBD1 | TRBJ2-5 | TRBV18 | TGTGCCAGCTCACAATCGACAGGGGGAGAGACCCAGTACTTC | CASSQSTGGETQYF
- | TRBD2 | TRBJ2-7 | TRBV6-1 | TGTGCCAGCAGTGAACTAGCGGGGGCGGGGGGCGAGCAGTACTTC | CASSELAGAGGEQYF
- | - | TRBJ1-1 | TRBV5-1 | TGCGCCAGCAGGTTGATCCGGGCCACGAACACTGAAGCTTTCTTT | CASRLIRATNTEAFF
- | - | TRBJ1-4 | TRBV6-6 | TGTGCCAGCAGGAGCCGGGCCTCGGGTTGGAGTGAAAAACTGTTTTTT | CASRSRASGWSEKLFF
- | - | TRBJ1-1 | TRBV4-1 | TGCGCCAGCAGCCAAGCGAACCTAAACCGGGGACTTAACACTGAAGCTTTCTTT | CASSQANLNRGLNTEAFF
- | - | TRBJ1-1 | TRBV24-1 | TGTGCCACCAGTGATTTGTCCCCACCATTGAACACTGAAGCTTTCTTT | CATSDLSPPLNTEAFF
- | - | TRBJ1-2 | TRBV19 | TGTGCCAGTAGTTTCGGCGTGTATGGGGGAGATGGCTACACCTTC | CASSFGVYGGDGYTF
once | TRBD1 | TRBJ1-1 | TRBV2 | TGTGCCAGCACCGCGGACAGGAAGAACACTGAAGCTTTCTTT | CASTADRKNTEAFF
- | TRBD1 | TRBJ2-5 | TRBV7-6 | TGTGCCAGCAGCCCCGTGGACAGGGCGGCGGAGACCCAGTACTTC | CASSPVDRAAETQYF
- | TRBD1 | TRBJ2-7 | TRBV7-9 | TGTGCCAGCAGCCCAGGACAGGGTCCGTACGAGCAGTACTTC | CASSPGQGPYEQYF
- | - | TRBJ1-1 | TRBV9 | TGTGCCAGCAGCGTAGTAGGGGACCCACACCGGGCTTTCTTT | CASSVVGDPHRAFF
few | TRBD1 | TRBJ2-1 | TRBV29-1 | TGCAGCATCGACCGGACAGGGGTAATCAATGAGCAGTTCTTC | CSIDRTGVINEQFF
- | TRBD1 | TRBJ1-4 | TRBV4-2 | TGTGCCAGCAGCACGACAGGGGATCCCGAAAAACTGTTTTTT | CASSTTGDPEKLFF
- | TRBD1 | TRBJ2-1 | TRBV5-4 | TGTGCCAGCAGCTTGGAGGGGGCCCCCAATGAGCAGTTCTTC | CASSLEGAPNEQFF
- | - | TRBJ1-1 | TRBV5-1 | TGCGCCAGTAAAACCGCACAGGGTCCCGATGAAGCTTTCTTT | CASKTAQGPDEAFF
- | TRBD1 | TRBJ1-2 | TRBV6-5 | TGTGCCAGCAGTTGGGGAGACAGGGACTATGGCTACACCTTC | CASSWGDRDYGYTF
- | - | TRBJ1-2 | TRBV7-2 | TGTGCCAGCAGCTTTCGGGGGACCTATGGCTACACCTTC | CASSFRGTYGYTF
- | - | TRBJ1-6 | TRBV6-6 | TGTGCCAGAAAGGGTCCCTTATCACCCCTCCACTTT | CARKGPLSPLHF
- | TRBD1 | TRBJ1-2 | TRBV27 | TGTGCCAGCAGTCCCCAACTGACAGGGAAGGAATATGGCTACACCTTC | CASSPQLTGKEYGYTF
- | TRBD1 | TRBJ2-7 | TRBV7-8 | TGTGCCAGCAGCACAAGACAGGGGCCTTACGAGCAGTACTTC | CASSTRQGPYEQYF
- | TRBD1 | TRBJ1-2 | TRBV27 | TGTGCCAGCAGGCTCCGGGACAGGGCAAACTATGGCTACACCTTC | CASRLRDRANYGYTF
- | - | TRBJ2-7 | TRBV7-9 | TGTGCCAGCAGGCGGAGGGGCCAGCTCGTAAACGAGCAGTACTTC | CASRRRGQLVNEQYF
- | TRBD2 | TRBJ2-2 | TRBV11-3 | TGTGCCAGCAGCAATGGACTAGCTCCCGGGGAGCTGTTTTTT | CASSNGLAPGELFF
- | - | TRBJ2-5 | TRBV19 | TGTGCCAGTAGTCCTTGGGGGGCCACCAACATGGGTGAGACCCAGTACTTC | CASSPWGATNMGETQYF
- | - | TRBJ1-1 | TRBV5-1 | TGCGCCAGCAGCTTGGGACAGATAGGGACTGAAGCTTTCTTT | CASSLGQIGTEAFF
- | - | TRBJ1-2 | TRBV4-1 | TGCGCCAGCAGCCAAGGCACCGGACGGGACTATGGCTACACCTTC | CASSQGTGRDYGYTF
- | - | TRBJ1-4 | TRBV5-1 | TGCGCCAGCAGACCCGGGGGGGCAAGTAATGAAAAACTGTTTTTT | CASRPGGASNEKLFF